The 9 T cell receptor beta chains given below trace back to one sample, sequenced in a study of blood T cells in healthy people across ages. Combining a sample-barcoded 5' primer with a J-beta primer mix, a second PCR ran for 7 to 11 cycles. TCRdb passed the 5' RACE reads through MiXCR, listing each CDR3 protein once. The top ten clones hold under 60% of a sample with 380,000 or so distinct CDR3 sequences, approximately 47% of them seen once. Specimen: blood. These receptors were collected from a man aged 55 to 70 in good health.

The V gene is TRBV29-1, the J gene TRBJ1-3; D not resolved. The CDR3 is 13 residues long. Germline CDR1 is SQVTM and CDR2 is ANQGSEA. The V and J ends lost 5 bases and 1 base respectively, with 9 bases between them. DNA of the CDR3: TGCAGCGTTCTTGCGGAGTCTGGAAACACCATATATTTT. It codes for CSVLAESGNTIYF.

The V gene is TRBV4-1, the J gene TRBJ2-1; the match to TRBD1 covers 8 bases. The CDR3 loop spans 17 amino acids. V dropped 0 bases and J dropped 5; count of bases not matched to a gene: 9. Germline V CDR1 and CDR2: MGHRA, YSYEKL. The CDR3 here is CASSQEMAHRGDNEQFF. The CDR3 DNA follows: TGCGCCAGCAGCCAAGAAATGGCTCACAGGGGGGACAATGAGCAGTTCTTC.

The V gene is TRBV27, the J gene TRBJ2-1; TRBD2 matches 8 bases. CDR1 is MNHEY and CDR2 is SMNVEV in the germline V gene (reference sequence). Trimming at V came to 4 bases and at J to 4 bases, leaving 6 bases not matched to a gene. The CDR3 spans 15 residues. The CDR3 sequence: CASSWGGTSYNEQFF. As DNA, the CDR3 is TGTGCCAGCAGTTGGGGGGGGACTAGTTACAATGAGCAGTTCTTC.

The V gene is TRBV5-1, the J gene TRBJ1-2, with D hard to call. The CDR3 has 16 amino acids. V gave up 4 bases and J gave up 7 bases, with 23 bases separating them. Per germline, CDR1 SGHRS and CDR2 YFSETQ. CDR3 sequence (DNA): TGCGCCAGCAGCCCTGGATGGCGGCAACTAGGGCTTGGCTACACCTTC. Amino acid sequence: CASSPGWRQLGLGYTF.

The rearrangement uses TRBV12-3 or TRBV12-4 and TRBJ1-2, with a possible D match to TRBD1 (6 bases). Trimming cost V 5 bases and J 8 bases, with 15 bases left between them. The CDR3 has 13 amino acids. Written as DNA, the CDR3 is TGTGCCAGCAGTCTGCAGCCAAGGGGGGGCTACACCTTC. Its translation: CASSLQPRGGYTF.

In its sample, this clonotype was seen many times. This sequence joins TRBV27 and TRBJ2-7, with D possibly being TRBD1 (6 bases). The V and J ends lost 1 base and 2 bases respectively, with 9 bases between them. This CDR3 comprises 14 residues. Germline values: CDR1 MNHEY, CDR2 SMNVEV (reference sequence). The CDR3 region is CASSLWGRAYEQYF. The CDR3 DNA reads as TGTGCCAGCAGTTTATGGGGGCGGGCCTACGAGCAGTACTTC.

On this clonotype: A single base separates this from a much larger clone, so it may be a read error. J is TRBJ1-2 and V is TRBV5-1; 7 nucleotides match TRBD1. In germline, CDR1 is SGHRS, CDR2 YFSETQ. This CDR3 comprises 13 residues. The CDR3 region is CAGSLAGTDGYTF. The CDR3 bases are TGCGCCGGCAGCTTGGCCGGGACAGATGGCTACACCTTC.

This clonotype occurred once. The rearrangement links TRBV21-1 to TRBJ1-2; TRBD1, the D gene given by the table, was not confirmed from the DNA. TRBV21-1 is deemed a pseudogene. This CDR3 has 15 amino acids. CDR3 residues: CASSGPTDTNYGYTF. CDR3 in DNA: TGTGCCAGCAGCGGACCGACAGACACTAACTATGGCTACACCTTC.

The chain combines TRBV15 with TRBJ1-2; 11 bases line up with TRBD1. CDR1 and CDR2 (germline): LNHNV, YYDKDF (reference sequence). The CDR3 runs to 15 residues. J was trimmed by 4 bases and V by 4 bases; bases with no gene match: 5. CDR3 in DNA: TGTGCCACCAGCATGGACAGGGGGCAAGGCTATGGCTACACCTTC. It codes for CATSMDRGQGYGYTF.